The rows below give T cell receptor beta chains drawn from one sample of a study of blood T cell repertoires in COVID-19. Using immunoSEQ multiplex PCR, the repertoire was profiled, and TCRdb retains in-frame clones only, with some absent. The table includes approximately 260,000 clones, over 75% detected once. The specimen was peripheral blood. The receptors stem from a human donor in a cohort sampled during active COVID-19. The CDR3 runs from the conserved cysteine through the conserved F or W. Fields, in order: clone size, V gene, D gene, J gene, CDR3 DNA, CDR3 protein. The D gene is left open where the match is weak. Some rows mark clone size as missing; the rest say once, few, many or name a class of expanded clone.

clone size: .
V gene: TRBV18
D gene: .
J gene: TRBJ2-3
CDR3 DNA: TGTGCCAGCTCACTCACAGATGGTGGGCGCACAGATACGCAGTATTTT
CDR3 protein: CASSLTDGGRTDTQYF

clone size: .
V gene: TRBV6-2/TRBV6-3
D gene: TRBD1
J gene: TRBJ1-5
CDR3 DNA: TGTGCCAGCAGCCCCGGGACAGGGGGCTATCAGCCCCAGCATTTT
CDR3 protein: CASSPGTGGYQPQHF

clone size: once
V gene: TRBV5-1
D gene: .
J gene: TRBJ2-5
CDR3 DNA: TGCGCCAGCAGTGTACGGTCCCAAGAGACCCAGTACTTC
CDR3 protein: CASSVRSQETQYF

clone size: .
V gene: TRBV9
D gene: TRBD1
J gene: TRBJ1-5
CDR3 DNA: TGTGCCAGCAGCGTAGGGGACAGCTCCAATCAGCCCCAGCATTTT
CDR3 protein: CASSVGDSSNQPQHF

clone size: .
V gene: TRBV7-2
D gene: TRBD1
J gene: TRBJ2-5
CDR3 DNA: TGTGCCAGCAGCCGACAGGGCGGAGAGACCCAGTACTTC
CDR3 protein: CASSRQGGETQYF

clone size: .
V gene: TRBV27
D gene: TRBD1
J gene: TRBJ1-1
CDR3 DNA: TGTGCCAGCAGTCAACGACAGGGGATCGGCACTGAAGCTTTCTTT
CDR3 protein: CASSQRQGIGTEAFF

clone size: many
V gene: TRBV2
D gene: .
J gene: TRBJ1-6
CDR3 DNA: TGTGCCAGCCGTGGGTTCTTAGATAATTCACCCCTCCACTTT
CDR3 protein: CASRGFLDNSPLHF

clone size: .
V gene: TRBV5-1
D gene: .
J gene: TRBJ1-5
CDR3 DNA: TGCGCCAGCAGCTTGTACCCGGCAGACACGAGCCCCCAGCATTTT
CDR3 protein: CASSLYPADTSPQHF

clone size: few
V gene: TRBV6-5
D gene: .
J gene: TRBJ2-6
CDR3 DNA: TGTGCCAGCAGTTCCAACTCTGGGGCCAACGTCCTGACTTTC
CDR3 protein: CASSSNSGANVLTF

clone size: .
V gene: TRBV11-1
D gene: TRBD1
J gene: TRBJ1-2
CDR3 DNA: TGTGCCAGCAGCTCGACAGGGGGTGGTGGCTACACCTTC
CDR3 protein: CASSSTGGGGYTF

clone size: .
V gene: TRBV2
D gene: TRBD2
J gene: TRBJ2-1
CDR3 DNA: TGTGCCAGCAGTGACCGGGGACTACCTTCCTACAATGAGCAGTTCTTC
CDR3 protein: CASSDRGLPSYNEQFF

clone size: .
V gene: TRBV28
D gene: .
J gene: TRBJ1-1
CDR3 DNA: TGTGCCAGCAGTTTAGTTCAGGGCTCCACTGAAGCTTTCTTT
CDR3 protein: CASSLVQGSTEAFF

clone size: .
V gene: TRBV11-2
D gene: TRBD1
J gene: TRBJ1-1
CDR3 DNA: TGTGCCAGCAGCTTCGGACAGGGAGCTGAAGCTTTCTTT
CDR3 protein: CASSFGQGAEAFF

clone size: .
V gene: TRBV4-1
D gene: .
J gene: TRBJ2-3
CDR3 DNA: TGCGCCAGCAGCAAATTAGAGGGAGATACGCAGTATTTT
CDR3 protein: CASSKLEGDTQYF

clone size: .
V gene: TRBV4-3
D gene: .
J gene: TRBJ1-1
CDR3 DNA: TGCGCCAGCAGCCAAGATGGATGGGGGGATGAAGCTTTCTTT
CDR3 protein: CASSQDGWGDEAFF

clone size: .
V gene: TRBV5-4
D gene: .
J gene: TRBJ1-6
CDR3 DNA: TGTGCCAGCAGCTTTATTCCAGATAATTCACCCCTCCACTTT
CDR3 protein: CASSFIPDNSPLHF

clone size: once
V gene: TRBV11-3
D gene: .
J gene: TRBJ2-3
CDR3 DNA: TGTGCCAGCAGCCCCCAGGGGACGACAGATACGCAGTATTTT
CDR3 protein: CASSPQGTTDTQYF

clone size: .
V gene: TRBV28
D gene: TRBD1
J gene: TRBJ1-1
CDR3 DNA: TGTGCCAGCACCGGGGTGAAGGGGGCATATTGGACTGAAGCTTTCTTT
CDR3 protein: CASTGVKGAYWTEAFF

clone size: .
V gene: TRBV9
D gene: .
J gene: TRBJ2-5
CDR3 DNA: TGTGCCAGCAGCGTCGGAGGGACGGAGACCCAGTACTTC
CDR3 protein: CASSVGGTETQYF

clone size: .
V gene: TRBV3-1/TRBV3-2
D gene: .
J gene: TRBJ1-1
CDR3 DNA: TGTGCCAGCAGTCGCTCGGGAGTGAACACTGAAGCTTTCTTT
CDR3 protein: CASSRSGVNTEAFF

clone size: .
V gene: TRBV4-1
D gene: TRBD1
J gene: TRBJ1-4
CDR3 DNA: TGCGCCAGCAGCTACCGGGACAGACTTAATGAAAAACTGTTTTTT
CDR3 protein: CASSYRDRLNEKLFF

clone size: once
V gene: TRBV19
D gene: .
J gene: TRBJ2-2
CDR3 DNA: TGTGCCAGCGCCCTCTTCGCCTTAGGTAGCGTAGTAACCGGGGAGCTGTTTTTT
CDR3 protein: CASALFALGSVVTGELFF

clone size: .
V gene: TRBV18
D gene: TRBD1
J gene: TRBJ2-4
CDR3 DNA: TGTGCCAGCTCACCACCGGGACAGGGTGGCAAAAACATTCAGTACTTC
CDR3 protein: CASSPPGQGGKNIQYF

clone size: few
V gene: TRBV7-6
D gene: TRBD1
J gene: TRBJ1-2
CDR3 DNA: TGTGCCAGCAGCCCTTCCGGGACAGAATCACCCCTCATTAACTATGGCTACACCTTC
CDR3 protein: CASSPSGTESPLINYGYTF

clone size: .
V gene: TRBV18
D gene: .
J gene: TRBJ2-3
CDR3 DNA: TGTGCCAGCTCACCCCCGGGCAGGGAGGTAGATACGCAGTATTTT
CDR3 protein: CASSPPGREVDTQYF

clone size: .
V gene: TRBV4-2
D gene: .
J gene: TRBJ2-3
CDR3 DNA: TGTGCCAGCAGCCATTCTAGCACAGATACGCAGTATTTT
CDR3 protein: CASSHSSTDTQYF

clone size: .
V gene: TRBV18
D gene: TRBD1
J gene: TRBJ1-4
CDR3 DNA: TGTGCCAGCTCACCGGGACAGCTTAATGAAAAACTGTTTTTT
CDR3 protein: CASSPGQLNEKLFF

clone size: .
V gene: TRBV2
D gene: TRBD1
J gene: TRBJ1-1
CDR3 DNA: TGTGCCAGCAGGGGACAGGGGAACACTGAAGCTTTCTTT
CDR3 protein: CASRGQGNTEAFF

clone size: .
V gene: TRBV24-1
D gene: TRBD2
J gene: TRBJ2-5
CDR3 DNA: TGTGCCACCAGTGACCCCGGACTAGCGGGAGTGGAGACCCAGTACTTC
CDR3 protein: CATSDPGLAGVETQYF

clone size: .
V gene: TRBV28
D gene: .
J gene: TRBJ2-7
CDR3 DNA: TGTGCCAGCAGTTTAAAGGCTAGACTTTACGAGCAGTACTTC
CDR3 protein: CASSLKARLYEQYF

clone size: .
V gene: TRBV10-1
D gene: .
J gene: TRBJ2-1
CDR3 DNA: TGCGCCAGCAGTGTCGACAGCAGAACTTCCTACAATGAGCAGTTCTTC
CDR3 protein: CASSVDSRTSYNEQFF

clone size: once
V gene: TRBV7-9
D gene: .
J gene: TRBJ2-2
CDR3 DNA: TGTGCCAGCAGCTTAGTCGGGTCTAAGAACACCGGGGAGCTGTTTTTT
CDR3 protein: CASSLVGSKNTGELFF

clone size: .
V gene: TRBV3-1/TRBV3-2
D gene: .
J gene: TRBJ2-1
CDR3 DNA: TGTGCCAGCAGCCAACTAGCGTCGAATGAGCAGTTCTTC
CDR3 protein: CASSQLASNEQFF

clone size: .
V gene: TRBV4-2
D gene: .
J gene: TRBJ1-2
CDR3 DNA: TGTGCCAGCAGCCAAGATGGGCAGCTACCCTATGGCTACACCTTC
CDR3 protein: CASSQDGQLPYGYTF

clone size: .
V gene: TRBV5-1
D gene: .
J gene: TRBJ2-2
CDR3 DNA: TGCGCCAGCAGCTCCCCGGACACCGGGGAGCTGTTTTTT
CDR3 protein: CASSSPDTGELFF

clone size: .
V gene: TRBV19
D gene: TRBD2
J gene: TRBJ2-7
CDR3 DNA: TGTGCCAGTAGTTCCCGGGGGGAACTCGAGCAGTACTTC
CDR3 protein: CASSSRGELEQYF

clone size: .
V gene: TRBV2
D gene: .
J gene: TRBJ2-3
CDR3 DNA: TGTGCCAGCAGTGCCGAGGGAGAAAGCACAGATACGCAGTATTTT
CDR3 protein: CASSAEGESTDTQYF

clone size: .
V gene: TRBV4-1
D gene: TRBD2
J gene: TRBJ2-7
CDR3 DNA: TGCGCCAGCAGCGGCGGGACTAGCGGCTACGAGCAGTACTTC
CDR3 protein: CASSGGTSGYEQYF

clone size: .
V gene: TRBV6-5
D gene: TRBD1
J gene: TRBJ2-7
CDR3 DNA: TGTGCCAGCAGTTTGACAGGGAACGAGCAGTACTTC
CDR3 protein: CASSLTGNEQYF

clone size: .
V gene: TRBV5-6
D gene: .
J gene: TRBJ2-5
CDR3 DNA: TGTGCCAGCAGCTTGCTCGGTCGGGGTCAAGAGACCCAGTACTTC
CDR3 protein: CASSLLGRGQETQYF

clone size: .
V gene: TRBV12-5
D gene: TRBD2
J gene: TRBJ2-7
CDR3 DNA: TGTGCTAGTGCAGGGAGGGCCTTGGGCGAGCAGTACTTC
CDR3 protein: CASAGRALGEQYF

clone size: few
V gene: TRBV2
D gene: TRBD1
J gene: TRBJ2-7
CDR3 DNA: TGTGCCAGCAGACCCTCGCCGGACAGGGTCGGCGAGCAGTACTTC
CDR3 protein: CASRPSPDRVGEQYF

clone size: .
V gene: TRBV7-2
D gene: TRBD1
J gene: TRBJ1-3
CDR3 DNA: TGTGCCAGCAGCAACGACAGGGAAAGAAACACCATATATTTT
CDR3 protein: CASSNDRERNTIYF

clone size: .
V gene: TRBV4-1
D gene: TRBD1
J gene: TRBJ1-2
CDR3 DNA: TGCGCCAGCAGACCCGGACAGGGGGGATGGGGCTACACCTTC
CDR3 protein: CASRPGQGGWGYTF

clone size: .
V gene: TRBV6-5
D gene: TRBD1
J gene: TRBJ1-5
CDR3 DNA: TGTGCCAGCAGGGGTCGAGGGACAGGGCATCAGCCCCAGCATTTT
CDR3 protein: CASRGRGTGHQPQHF

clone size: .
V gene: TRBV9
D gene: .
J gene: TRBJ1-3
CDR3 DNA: TGTGCCAGCAGCGCGAGCAGGATCTCTGGAAACACCATATATTTT
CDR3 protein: CASSASRISGNTIYF